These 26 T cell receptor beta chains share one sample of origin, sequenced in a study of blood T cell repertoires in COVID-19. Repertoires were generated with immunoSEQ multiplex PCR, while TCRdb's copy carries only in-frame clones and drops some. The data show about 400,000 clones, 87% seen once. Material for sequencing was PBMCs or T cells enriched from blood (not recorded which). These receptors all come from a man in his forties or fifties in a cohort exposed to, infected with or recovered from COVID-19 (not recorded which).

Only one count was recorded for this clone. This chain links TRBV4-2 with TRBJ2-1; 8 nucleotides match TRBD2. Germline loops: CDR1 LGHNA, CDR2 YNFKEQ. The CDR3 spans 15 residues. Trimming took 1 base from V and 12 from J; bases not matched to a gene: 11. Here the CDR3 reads CASSQGLAPTGGQFF. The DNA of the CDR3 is TGTGCCAGCAGCCAAGGACTAGCGCCGACTGGGGGGCAGTTCTTC.

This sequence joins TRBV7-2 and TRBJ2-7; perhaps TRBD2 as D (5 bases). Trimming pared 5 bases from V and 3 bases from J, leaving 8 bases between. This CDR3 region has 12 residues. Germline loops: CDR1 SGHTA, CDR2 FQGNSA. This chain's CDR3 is CASSRRGYEQYF. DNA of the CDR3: TGTGCCAGCAGCCGACGGGGCTACGAGCAGTACTTC.

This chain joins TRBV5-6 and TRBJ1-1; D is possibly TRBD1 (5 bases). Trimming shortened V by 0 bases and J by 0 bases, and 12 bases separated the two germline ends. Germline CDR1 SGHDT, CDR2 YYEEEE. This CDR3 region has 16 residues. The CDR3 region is CASSLAGGGMNTEAFF. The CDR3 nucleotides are TGTGCCAGCAGCTTGGCCGGCGGGGGGATGAACACTGAAGCTTTCTTT.

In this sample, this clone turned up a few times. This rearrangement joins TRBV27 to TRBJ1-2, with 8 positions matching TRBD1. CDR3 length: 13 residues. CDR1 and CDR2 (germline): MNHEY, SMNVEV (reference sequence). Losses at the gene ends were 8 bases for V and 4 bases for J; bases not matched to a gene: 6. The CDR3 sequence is CASGPRGLYGYTF. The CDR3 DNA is TGTGCCAGCGGTCCCAGGGGGCTCTATGGCTACACCTTC.

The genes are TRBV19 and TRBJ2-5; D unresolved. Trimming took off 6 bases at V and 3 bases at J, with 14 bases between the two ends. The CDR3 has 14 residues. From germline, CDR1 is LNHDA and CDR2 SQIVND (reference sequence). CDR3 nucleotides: TGTGCCAGTAGCCCTCTTCATCGGGAAGAGACCCAGTACTTC. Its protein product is CASSPLHREETQYF.

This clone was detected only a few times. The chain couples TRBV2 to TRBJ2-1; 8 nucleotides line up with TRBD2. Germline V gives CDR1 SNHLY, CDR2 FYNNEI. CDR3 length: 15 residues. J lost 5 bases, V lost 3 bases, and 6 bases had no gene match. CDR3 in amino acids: CASSDAGLVNNEQFF. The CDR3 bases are TGTGCCAGCAGTGACGCGGGACTAGTAAACAATGAGCAGTTCTTC. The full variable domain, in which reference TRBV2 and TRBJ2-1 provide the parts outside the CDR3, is EPEVTQTPSHQVTQMGQEVILRCVPISNHLYFYWYRQILGQKVEFLVSFYNNEISEKSEIFDDQFSVERPDGSNFTLKIRSTKLEDSAMYFCASSDAGLVNNEQFFGPGTRLTVL.

The CDR3 nucleotides read TGTGCCAGCAGTTCCTCGACTAGCGGGTACTACGAGCAGTACTTC. Translating it yields CASSSSTSGYYEQYF. The chain carries TRBV28 and TRBJ2-7, with 10 bases lining up with TRBD2. The CDR3 is 15 amino acids. Germline lookup yields CDR1 MDHEN and CDR2 SYDVKM. Trimming at V came to 4 bases and at J to 3 bases, leaving 6 bases not matched to a gene.

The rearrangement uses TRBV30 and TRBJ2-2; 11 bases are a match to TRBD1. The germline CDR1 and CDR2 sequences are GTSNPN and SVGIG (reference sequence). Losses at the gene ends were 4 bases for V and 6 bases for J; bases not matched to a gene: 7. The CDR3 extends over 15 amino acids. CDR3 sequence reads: CAWNPGDRGAGELFF. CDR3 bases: TGTGCCTGGAATCCCGGGGACAGGGGGGCCGGGGAGCTGTTTTTT.

CDR3 DNA sequence: TGTGCCAGCTCACTCGTGACAGACGTAGACGAAGCTTTCTTT. This sequence encodes CASSLVTDVDEAFF. V and J are TRBV18 and TRBJ1-1; D is perhaps TRBD1 (5 bases). Germline CDR1 and CDR2: KGHSH and LQKENI. The CDR3 runs 14 residues. The V end was cut by 4 bases, the J end by 8 bases, with 17 bases between.

The CDR3 DNA is TGTGCCAGCAGCTTATCTCCCAGCTCTGGAAACACCATATATTTT. Translation gives CASSLSPSSGNTIYF. The chain combines TRBV7-9 with TRBJ1-3; D not certain. The CDR3 loop spans 15 amino acids. Germline values: CDR1 SEHNR, CDR2 FQNEAQ (reference sequence). The V gene lost 2 bases and the J gene lost 0 bases, with 8 bases spanning the gap.

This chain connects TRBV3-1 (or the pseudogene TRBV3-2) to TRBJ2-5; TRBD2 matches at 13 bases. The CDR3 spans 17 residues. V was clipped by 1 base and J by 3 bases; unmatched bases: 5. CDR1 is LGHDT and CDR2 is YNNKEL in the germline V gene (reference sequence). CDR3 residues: CASSQVWTSGSKETQYF. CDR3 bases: TGTGCCAGCAGCCAAGTTTGGACTAGCGGGAGTAAAGAGACCCAGTACTTC.

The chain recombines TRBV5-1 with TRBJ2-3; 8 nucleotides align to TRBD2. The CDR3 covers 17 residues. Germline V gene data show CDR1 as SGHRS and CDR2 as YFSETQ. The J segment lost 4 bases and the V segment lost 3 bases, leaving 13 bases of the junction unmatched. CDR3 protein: CASSSKQAGVIADTQYF. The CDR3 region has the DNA TGCGCCAGCAGCTCCAAGCAAGCGGGAGTTATAGCAGATACGCAGTATTTT.

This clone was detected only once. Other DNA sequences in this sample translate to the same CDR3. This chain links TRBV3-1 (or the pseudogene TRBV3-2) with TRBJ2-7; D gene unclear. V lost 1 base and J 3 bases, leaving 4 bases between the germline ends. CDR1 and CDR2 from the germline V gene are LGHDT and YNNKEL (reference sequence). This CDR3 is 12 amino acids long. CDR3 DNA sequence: TGTGCCAGCAGCCAAGTGAGCTACGAGCAGTACTTC. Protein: CASSQVSYEQYF.

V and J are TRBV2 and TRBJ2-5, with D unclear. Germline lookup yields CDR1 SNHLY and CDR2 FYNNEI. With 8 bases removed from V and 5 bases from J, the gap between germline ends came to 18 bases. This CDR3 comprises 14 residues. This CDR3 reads CASSGSWWQETQYF. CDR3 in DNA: TGTGCCAGCTCCGGGTCCTGGTGGCAGGAGACCCAGTACTTC. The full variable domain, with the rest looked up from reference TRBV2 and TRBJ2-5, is EPEVTQTPSHQVTQMGQEVILRCVPISNHLYFYWYRQILGQKVEFLVSFYNNEISEKSEIFDDQFSVERPDGSNFTLKIRSTKLEDSAMYFCASSGSWWQETQYFGPGTRLLVL.

In nucleotides, the CDR3 is TGTGCCAGCACCCAGAGAGGGCGCTATAATTCACCCCTCCACTTT. Protein product: CASTQRGRYNSPLHF. The V call is TRBV28, the J call TRBJ1-6; D is unclear. This CDR3 is 15 amino acids long. Trimming removed 7 bases at V and 3 bases at J, with 13 bases between. The germline V gene has CDR1 MDHEN and CDR2 SYDVKM.

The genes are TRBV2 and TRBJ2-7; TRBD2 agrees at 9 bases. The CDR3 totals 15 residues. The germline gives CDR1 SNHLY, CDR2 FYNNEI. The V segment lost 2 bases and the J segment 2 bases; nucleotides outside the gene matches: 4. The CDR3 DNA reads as TGTGCCAGCAGTGAACTGGCTAGCGGGGCCTACGAGCAGTACTTC. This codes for CASSELASGAYEQYF.

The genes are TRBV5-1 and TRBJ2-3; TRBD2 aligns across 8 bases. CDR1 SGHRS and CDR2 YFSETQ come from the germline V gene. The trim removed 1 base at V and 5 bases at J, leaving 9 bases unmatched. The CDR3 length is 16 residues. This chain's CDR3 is CASSLRGLGRGDTQYF. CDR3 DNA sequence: TGCGCCAGCAGCTTGAGGGGACTCGGGAGGGGAGATACGCAGTATTTT. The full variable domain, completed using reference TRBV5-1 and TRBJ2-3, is KAGVTQTPRYLIKTRGQQVTLSCSPISGHRSVSWYQQTPGQGLQFLFEYFSETQRNKGNFPGRFSGRQFSNSRSEMNVSTLELGDSALYLCASSLRGLGRGDTQYFGPGTRLTVL.

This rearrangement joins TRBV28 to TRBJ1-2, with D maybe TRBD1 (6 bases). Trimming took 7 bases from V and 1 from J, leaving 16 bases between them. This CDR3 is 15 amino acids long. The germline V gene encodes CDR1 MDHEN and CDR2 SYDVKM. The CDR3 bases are TGTGCCAGCACCCCATCGCGGGGGCTTAACTATGGCTACACCTTC. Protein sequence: CASTPSRGLNYGYTF.

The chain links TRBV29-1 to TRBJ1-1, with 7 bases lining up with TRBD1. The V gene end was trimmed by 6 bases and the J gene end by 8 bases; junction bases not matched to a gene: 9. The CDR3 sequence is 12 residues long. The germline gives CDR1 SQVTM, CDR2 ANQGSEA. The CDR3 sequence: CSVNLKDREAFF. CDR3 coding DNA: TGCAGCGTGAACCTAAAGGACAGGGAAGCTTTCTTT.

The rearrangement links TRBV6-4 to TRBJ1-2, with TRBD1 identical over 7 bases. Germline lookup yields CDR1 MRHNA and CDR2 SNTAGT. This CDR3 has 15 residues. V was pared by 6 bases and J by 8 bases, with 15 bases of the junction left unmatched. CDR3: CASSPTRGQLTGYTF. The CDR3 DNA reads TGTGCCAGCAGCCCTACCCGGGGACAGCTTACCGGCTACACCTTC.

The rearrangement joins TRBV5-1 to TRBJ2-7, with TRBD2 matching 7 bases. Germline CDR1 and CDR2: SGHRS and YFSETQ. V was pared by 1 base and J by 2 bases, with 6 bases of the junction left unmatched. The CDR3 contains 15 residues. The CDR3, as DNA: TGCGCCAGCAGCTTGAATAGGGGAGGGGCCTACGAGCAGTACTTC. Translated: CASSLNRGGAYEQYF.

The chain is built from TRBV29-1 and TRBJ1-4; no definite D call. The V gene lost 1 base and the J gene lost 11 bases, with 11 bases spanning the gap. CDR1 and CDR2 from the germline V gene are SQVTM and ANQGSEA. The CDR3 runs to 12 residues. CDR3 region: CSVEGAGQKLFF. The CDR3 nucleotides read TGCAGCGTTGAAGGGGCGGGCCAGAAACTGTTTTTT.

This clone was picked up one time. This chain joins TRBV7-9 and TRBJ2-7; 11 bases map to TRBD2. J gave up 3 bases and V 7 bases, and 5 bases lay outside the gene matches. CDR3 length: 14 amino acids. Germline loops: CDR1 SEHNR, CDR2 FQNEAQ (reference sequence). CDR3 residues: CASTTGTSGYEQYF. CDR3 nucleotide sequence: TGTGCCAGCACCACCGGGACTAGCGGCTACGAGCAGTACTTC.

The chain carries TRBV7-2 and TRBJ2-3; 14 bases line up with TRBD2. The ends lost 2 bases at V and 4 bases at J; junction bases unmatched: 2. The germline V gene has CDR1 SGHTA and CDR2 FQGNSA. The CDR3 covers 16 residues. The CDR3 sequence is CASSLRTSGRSDTQYF. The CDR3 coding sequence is TGTGCCAGCAGCTTACGGACTAGCGGGAGGTCAGATACGCAGTATTTT.

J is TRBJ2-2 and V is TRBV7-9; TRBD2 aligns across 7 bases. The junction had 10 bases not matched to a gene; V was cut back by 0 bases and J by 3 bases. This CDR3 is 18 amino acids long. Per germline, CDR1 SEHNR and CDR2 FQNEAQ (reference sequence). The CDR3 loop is CASSLAGRADLHTGELFF. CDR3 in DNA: TGTGCCAGCAGCTTAGCGGGGAGGGCGGACCTTCACACCGGGGAGCTGTTTTTT.

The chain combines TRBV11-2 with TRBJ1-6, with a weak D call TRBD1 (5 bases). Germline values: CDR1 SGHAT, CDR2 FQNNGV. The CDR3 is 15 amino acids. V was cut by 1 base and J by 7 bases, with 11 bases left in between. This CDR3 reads CASSLVYRKNSPLHF. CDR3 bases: TGTGCCAGCAGCTTAGTTTACAGGAAAAATTCACCCCTCCACTTT. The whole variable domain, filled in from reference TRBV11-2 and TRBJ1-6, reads EAGVAQSPRYKIIEKRQSVAFWCNPISGHATLYWYQQILGQGPKLLIQFQNNGVVDDSQLPKDRFSAERLKGVDSTLKIQPAKLEDSAVYLCASSLVYRKNSPLHFGNGTRLTVT.